This T cell receptor beta chain was identified during a study of post-analysis software for immune sequencing data. General study results and limits: Among roughly five TRBV segments more frequent in patients than controls were TRBV5-6, TRBV5-1 and TRBV20-1.

The library was made from cDNA and included unique molecular identifiers. TCRdb re-analysed the PCR reads in MiXCR, keeping a single row per CDR3 protein. The sample has 750,000 to 950,000 distinct CDR3 sequences, 53% seen once; the top ten hold 4.6%. Worth noting for this clonotype: As yet, its antigen is unknown.

CDR3 size: 14 residues. Unmatched junction bases numbered 8, after V lost 6 bases and J lost 4 bases. The sequenced sample was blood. The receptor comes from a girl aged 5-17 years with multiple sclerosis. The V and J genes are TRBV12-3 or TRBV12-4 and TRBJ1-2; the match to TRBD1 covers 7 bases. CDR3 nucleotides: TGTGCCAGCAGCCTGAGACAGGGACCCTATGGCTACACCTTC. Amino acid sequence: CASSLRQGPYGYTF.